This TCR beta chain was identified in a study of beta chain features in type 1 diabetes. On average, the one heparinised blood draw given by each donor was about 100 mL. Researchers reported sorting CD4+ naive, central memory, regulatory and stem cell-like memory cells via CD45RO/CCR7/CD25/CD127/CD95/CD27. Sequenced material consisted of expressed TCRB transcripts (all of the isolated RNA was reverse transcribed). Generated by immunoSEQ multiplex PCR, the TCRdb table keeps only in-frame clones and is missing some. The repertoire consists of roughly 380,000 clones, with roughly a fifth occurring once and the leading ten covering under 0.055%. Sequenced input: naive CD4+ T cells from blood. This sequence was found in a woman younger than 35 in good health.

Written as DNA, the CDR3 is TGTGCCAGCAGCTTGGGGAGCGGGAAGGAGCTGTTTTTT. This translates into CASSLGSGKELFF. The J gene is TRBJ2-2, the V gene TRBV5-4; 7 nucleotides match TRBD2. This CDR3 is 13 amino acids long. Germline V gene lookup returns CDR1 SGHNT and CDR2 YYREEE (reference sequence). Germline trimming cut 0 bases from V and 10 bases from J; bases unmatched to any gene: 3. Together with reference TRBV5-4 and TRBJ2-2, the CDR3 gives the full variable domain: ETGVTQSPTHLIKTRGQQVTLRCSSQSGHNTVSWYQQALGQGPQFIFQYYREEENGRGNFPPRFSGLQFPNYSSELNVNALELDDSALYLCASSLGSGKELFFGEGSRLTVL.